This entry is about one T cell receptor (beta chain). Germline V lookup: CDR1 SQVTM, CDR2 ANQGSEA. The CDR3 is 13 amino acids. The germline V and J ends were trimmed by 7 bases and 4 bases, with 14 bases remaining between them. The protocol was immunoSEQ multiplex PCR, while the TCRdb copy is restricted to in-frame clones and leaves out a portion. The sample holds 45,000 to 65,000 clones, approximately 92% seen once. The data are from a study of OX40 agonist ivuxolimab in advanced cancers. Across the study: A male proportion of about 84% was recorded, with mean age roughly 62 years and range about 20 to 90.

The sequence was collected from an adult with an advanced solid tumor such as melanoma, head and neck, liver or kidney cancer. Specimen: CD4+ or CD8+ T cells sorted from blood, collected in a trial of the OX40 agonist ivuxolimab. V gene TRBV29-1 combines with J gene TRBJ1-5, with D possibly TRBD1 on 6 matching bases. Here the CDR3 reads CSAASGANQPQHF. The DNA for the CDR3 is TGCAGCGCCGCGTCGGGGGCTAATCAGCCCCAGCATTTT.